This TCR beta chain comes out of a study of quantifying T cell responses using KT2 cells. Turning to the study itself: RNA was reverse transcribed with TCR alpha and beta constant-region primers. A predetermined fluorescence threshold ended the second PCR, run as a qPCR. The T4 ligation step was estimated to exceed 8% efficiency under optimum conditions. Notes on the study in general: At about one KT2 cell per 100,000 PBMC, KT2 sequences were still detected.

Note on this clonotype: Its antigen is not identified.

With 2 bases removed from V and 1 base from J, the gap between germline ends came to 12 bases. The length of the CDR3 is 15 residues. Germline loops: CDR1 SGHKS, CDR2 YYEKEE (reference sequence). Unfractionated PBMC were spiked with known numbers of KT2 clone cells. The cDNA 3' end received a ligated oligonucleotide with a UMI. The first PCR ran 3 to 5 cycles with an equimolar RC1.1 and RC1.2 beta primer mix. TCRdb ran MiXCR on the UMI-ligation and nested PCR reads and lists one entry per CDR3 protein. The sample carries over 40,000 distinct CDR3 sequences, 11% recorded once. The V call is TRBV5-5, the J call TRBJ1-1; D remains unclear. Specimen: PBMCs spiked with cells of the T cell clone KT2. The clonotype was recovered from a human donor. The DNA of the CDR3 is TGTGCCAGCAGCTTATGGGGTACACCGAACACTGAAGCTTTCTTT. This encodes CASSLWGTPNTEAFF.